This T cell receptor (beta chain) was identified during a study of blood T cell repertoires in COVID-19. The wider study: Samples came from the United States, Italy and Spain, spanning acute and convalescent COVID-19. From T cells, B-cell-depleted T cells, or PBMCs came the material, which was cDNA or gDNA.

Under the authors' procedure: Counts of nucleated cells, estimated from reference gene primer amplification, were obtained. TCRdb keeps only in-frame clones here, not all; method: immunoSEQ multiplex PCR. D and trimming were read from the DNA, whereas the V and J calls and clone size are those reported in that table. The sample has 56,000 or so clones, around 89% seen once. CDR1 is LGHNA and CDR2 is YNFKEQ in the germline V gene. This CDR3 has 17 amino acids. The J segment lost 5 bases and the V segment lost 2 bases, leaving 7 bases of the junction unmatched. The sequencing sample was made of peripheral blood. This TCR came from a human donor in a cohort sampled during active COVID-19. This rearrangement joins TRBV4-2 to TRBJ2-1; 12 bases agree with TRBD1. CDR3 coding DNA: TGTGCCAGCAGCCAAATTACGGGACAGGGGGCCGACAATGAGCAGTTCTTC. It encodes CASSQITGQGADNEQFF.